What follows describes a single T cell receptor beta chain. The antigen is unknown. The assay was immunoSEQ multiplex PCR, and TCRdb's table has in-frame clones only and misses some. The table has some 50,000 clones, roughly two thirds seen once; the top ten hold about 13%. This sample was taken from a study of cytotoxic CD8 clonotypes in ibrutinib-treated CLL. Across the whole study: The cohort had around 10 relapsed/refractory and approximately 14 treatment-naive patients, 17 IGHV unmutated.

Points from the study as a whole: The study found baseline clonality above age-matched healthy donors, tracking circulating CD8+ T-cell counts.

V was clipped by 1 base and J by 5 bases, with 12 bases between them. CDR3 length equals 14 residues. CDR1 SGHDT and CDR2 YYEEEE come from the germline V gene. The input for sequencing was PBMCs, taken after 12 months of ibrutinib treatment. The rearrangement joins TRBV5-6 to TRBJ2-5; no definite D call. The origin of this receptor is a human donor with chronic lymphocytic leukemia. The CDR3 protein is CASSLTFLGETQYF. CDR3 DNA sequence: TGTGCCAGCAGCTTGACATTTTTGGGCGAGACCCAGTACTTC.